A single sample is the source of the 19 T cell receptor beta chains below, sequenced in a study of T cells in Graves' hyperthyroidism and ophthalmopathy. Regions amplified from RNA transcripts were the TCR beta CDR3 regions. When the TCR CDR3 underwent first-round RT-PCR, the HTBI primer set was used. One entry per CDR3 protein, called by TCRdb with MiXCR from the multiplex PCR reads. The profile shows 250,000 or so distinct CDR3 sequences, 15% of them singletons. Sequencing was performed on blood. The receptors derive from a woman aged 50 to 60 with Graves' hyperthyroidism that later progressed to Graves' ophthalmopathy.

This clonotype was counted ten times or more. The V and J genes are TRBV28 and TRBJ2-5, with TRBD2 matching over 9 bases. The trim removed 1 base at V and 2 bases at J, leaving 5 bases unmatched. CDR1 and CDR2 from the germline V gene are MDHEN and SYDVKM. This CDR3 has 16 residues. Written as DNA, the CDR3 is TGTGCCAGCAGTTTATATTCTAGCGGGATTCAAGAGACCCAGTACTTC. It is translated as CASSLYSSGIQETQYF.

The sample holds many counts of this clonotype. The rearrangement uses TRBV7-2 and TRBJ2-3, with a tentative D call TRBD2 (5 bases). Trimming took 0 bases from V and 6 from J, leaving 13 bases between them. Germline CDR1 reads SGHTA; CDR2 reads FQGNSA. This CDR3 has 15 residues. The CDR3 here is CASSLAAGPTDTQYF. The CDR3 nucleotides read TGTGCCAGCAGCTTAGCGGCGGGCCCCACGGATACGCAGTATTTT.

This clonotype was observed a few times. A much larger clone differs from this one at a single base, so this may be a read error. The chain carries TRBV20-1 and TRBJ2-4; 12 nucleotides align to TRBD2. Germline V gives CDR1 DFQATT, CDR2 SNEGSKA (reference sequence). The CDR3 is made up of 17 amino acids. V was pared by 0 bases and J by 6 bases, with 9 bases of the junction left unmatched. The CDR3 nucleotides read TGCAGTGCTAGAGAACGGCCTAGCGGGAGGGATCCAAACATTCAGTACTTC. Protein product: CSARERPSGRDPNIQYF.

At least ten counts were recorded for this clonotype. CDR3 sequence: CSASLSGSPGETQYF. CDR3 DNA: TGCAGTGCTAGTCTTAGCGGGAGTCCGGGGGAGACCCAGTACTTC. The chain joins TRBV20-1 to TRBJ2-5; the match to TRBD2 covers 9 bases. The J segment lost 5 bases and the V segment lost 3 bases, leaving 10 bases of the junction unmatched. This CDR3 region has 15 residues. Germline CDR1 reads DFQATT; CDR2 reads SNEGSKA (reference sequence).

This clonotype came up many times. The chain couples TRBV2 to TRBJ1-2, with 9 bases fitting TRBD1. The CDR3 extends over 12 amino acids. J gave up 6 bases and V 4 bases, and 0 bases lay outside the gene matches. Germline CDR1 reads SNHLY; CDR2 reads FYNNEI. The CDR3 coding sequence is TGTGCCAGCAGTGGGACAGGGGATGGCTACACCTTC. Protein product: CASSGTGDGYTF.

This clonotype has only a few counts. The chain is built from TRBV5-1 and TRBJ2-7, with D maybe TRBD2 (6 bases). This CDR3 spans 14 amino acids. Germline V gene lookup returns CDR1 SGHRS and CDR2 YFSETQ. V was pared by 1 base and J by 2 bases, with 10 bases between. The CDR3 nucleotides read TGCGCCAGCAGCTTGAAGGGCGGGACCTACGAGCAGTACTTC. Its translation: CASSLKGGTYEQYF.

This clonotype was seen many times. This chain joins TRBV6-5 and TRBJ2-2, with D possibly matching TRBD1 (6 bases). The ends were cut back, 3 bases at V and 1 base at J, with 9 bases in the middle. CDR1 is MNHEY, CDR2 SVGAGI, per germline. CDR3 length: 15 amino acids. The CDR3: CASSYSTGNTGELFF. The CDR3 nucleotides are TGTGCCAGCAGTTATTCGACAGGGAACACCGGGGAGCTGTTTTTT.

This clonotype was detected many times. V is TRBV6-5 and J is TRBJ1-2, with 7 bases matching TRBD1. The CDR3 is made up of 17 amino acids. J lost 5 bases, V lost 0 bases, and 12 bases had no gene match. Germline values: CDR1 MNHEY, CDR2 SVGAGI. In DNA, the CDR3 is TGTGCCAGCAGTTACTCGTCTCCCCGGACAGGCCGATATGGCTACACCTTC. Protein sequence: CASSYSSPRTGRYGYTF.

This clonotype occurred once. It is likely a read error, because the conserved phenylalanine at the end of the CDR3 is missing. This rearrangement joins TRBV5-1 to TRBJ1-1, with unresolved D. Germline CDR1 reads SGHRS; CDR2 reads YFSETQ. The V and J ends lost 0 bases and 1 base respectively, with 7 bases between them. The CDR3 spans 14 residues. The CDR3 region is CASSLDSQNTEAFL. For the CDR3, the DNA is TGCGCCAGCAGCTTGGATAGCCAGAACACTGAAGCTTTCCTT.

The chain recombines TRBV2 with TRBJ1-1; D gene ambiguous. V lost 7 bases to trimming and J lost 1 base, with 10 bases between them. The CDR3 is 13 residues long. Per germline, CDR1 SNHLY and CDR2 FYNNEI. The DNA of the CDR3 is TGTGCCAGCATCACATGGGGGAACACTGAAGCTTTCTTT. It specifies CASITWGNTEAFF.

The sample holds many counts of this clonotype. The rearrangement uses TRBV6-1 and TRBJ2-3; TRBD2 matches at 12 bases. CDR1 and CDR2 from the germline V gene are MNHNS and SASEGT. The CDR3 is 15 amino acids. Losses at the gene ends were 6 bases for V and 5 bases for J; bases not matched to a gene: 6. The CDR3 sequence: CASSLGTSGRDTQYF. CDR3 DNA sequence: TGTGCCAGCAGCCTTGGGACTAGCGGGCGAGATACGCAGTATTTT.

In its sample, this clonotype was seen once. This chain uses TRBV11-1 with TRBJ2-7, with 12 positions matching TRBD2. This CDR3 has 13 amino acids. Germline V gene sequence: CDR1 SGHAT, CDR2 FQDESV (reference sequence). The V gene end was trimmed by 5 bases and the J gene end by 5 bases; junction bases not matched to a gene: 1. CDR3 DNA sequence: TGTGCCAGCAGCCCTAGCGGGGGGGACGAGCAGTACTTC. Translating gives CASSPSGGDEQYF.

In regard to this clonotype: One end of the junction fails to match germline, which may point to a read error. The gene calls are TRBV7-9 and TRBJ2-5; 8 positions agree with TRBD2. Per germline, CDR1 SEHNR and CDR2 FQNEAQ (reference sequence). This CDR3 region has 13 residues. CDR3 bases: TGTGCCAGCAGCTACCCTAGCGGGCAGACCCAGCACTTC. Protein product: CASSYPSGQTQHF.

The chain joins TRBV9 to TRBJ1-4; TRBD1 is a possible D gene (5 bases). CDR1 and CDR2 (germline): SGDLS, YYNGEE. The CDR3 has 14 residues. Trimming left V 5 bases short and J 5 bases short, with 13 bases between. CDR3 residues: CASSSPGGNEKLFF. The CDR3 DNA is TGTGCCAGCAGTTCGCCGGGGGGGAATGAAAAACTGTTTTTT. Based on the CDR3 plus reference TRBV9 and TRBJ1-4, the full variable domain is DSGVTQTPKHLITATGQRVTLRCSPRSGDLSVYWYQQSLDQGLQFLIQYYNGEERAKGNILERFSAQQFPDLHSELNLSSLELGDSALYFCASSSPGGNEKLFFGSGTQLSVL.

The chain carries TRBV10-3 and TRBJ2-2, with no clear D. The ends were cut back, 4 bases at V and 0 bases at J, with 6 bases in the middle. Germline loops: CDR1 ENHRY, CDR2 SYGVKD. The CDR3 totals 14 residues. The CDR3 DNA follows: TGTGCCATCAGTGGGAACACGAACACCGGGGAGCTGTTTTTT. The encoded protein is CAISGNTNTGELFF.

A few counts support this clonotype. The J gene is TRBJ2-7, the V gene TRBV4-1; the match to TRBD1 covers 8 bases. The junction had 13 bases not matched to a gene; V was cut back by 3 bases and J by 6 bases. CDR1 and CDR2 from the germline V gene are MGHRA and YSYEKL. CDR3 length equals 16 residues. CDR3 coding DNA: TGCGCCAGCAGCCATCCCCAAAGGACAGGGCGCGGCGAGCAGTACTTC. Translated, it gives CASSHPQRTGRGEQYF.

This clonotype was seen many times. The chain is built from TRBV4-1 and TRBJ2-3; TRBD2 agrees at 7 bases. The germline CDR1 and CDR2 sequences are MGHRA and YSYEKL. This CDR3 spans 15 amino acids. After removal of 2 bases from V and 5 bases from J, the junction contained 7 bases not matched to a gene. In DNA, the CDR3 is TGCGCCAGCAGCCAAATTCGGGGAGGGATAGATACGCAGTATTTT. Protein: CASSQIRGGIDTQYF.

This clonotype has ten or more counts. The chain combines TRBV27 with TRBJ1-2, with a possible D match to TRBD1 (5 bases). V dropped 6 bases and J dropped 4 bases, with 18 bases sitting between them. Germline CDR1 and CDR2: MNHEY and SMNVEV (reference sequence). The CDR3 sequence is 15 residues long. The DNA of the CDR3 is TGTGCCAGCAGGTTTGGGGGACCGTCGGGCTATGGCTACACCTTC. Residues: CASRFGGPSGYGYTF.

This clonotype came up many times. V gene TRBV28 combines with J gene TRBJ1-1, with D perhaps matching TRBD1 (5 bases). Germline loops: CDR1 MDHEN, CDR2 SYDVKM. CDR3 length: 14 amino acids. The V gene lost 5 bases and the J gene lost 7 bases, with 17 bases spanning the gap. The CDR3 spells CASSARGREIEAFF. Here the CDR3 DNA reads TGTGCCAGCAGTGCCCGGGGCAGGGAAATTGAAGCTTTCTTT.